Only a few counts were recorded for the clone carrying this T cell receptor beta chain. Libraries were prepared by immunoSEQ multiplex PCR; TCRdb keeps only in-frame clonotypes and omits some of them. This table holds tens of thousands of clones, over 80% found once. The data stem from a study of blood T cell repertoires in COVID-19. V dropped 0 bases and J dropped 1; count of bases not matched to a gene: 3. The CDR3 totals 16 residues. Germline V CDR1 and CDR2: SGDLS, YYNGEE. This chain joins TRBV9 and TRBJ2-3, with TRBD2 matching 9 bases. The TCR sequence derives from a woman older than 75 with acute or convalescent COVID-19. Sequenced sample: peripheral blood. CDR3 loop: CASSVGTSEGTDTQYF. The DNA for the CDR3 is TGTGCCAGCAGCGTAGGGACTAGCGAAGGCACAGATACGCAGTATTTT.